One sample yielded the 27 T cell receptor beta chains listed below, sequenced in a study of shared clonotypes between healthy human individuals. Sequenced by immunoSEQ multiplex PCR; TCRdb stores in-frame clones only, minus some. The sample lists more than 2,000,000 clones; approximately 92% were seen once. Sequenced: naive CD4+ T cells sorted from blood. As for subset: CD45RA+ positively selected. Source of these receptors: a man aged 18 to 35 in good health.

The CDR3 sequence: CASSSKTGGDSNQPQHF. The DNA of the CDR3 is TGTGCCAGCTCAAGCAAGACAGGGGGCGATAGCAATCAGCCCCAGCATTTT. The rearrangement links TRBV18 to TRBJ1-5; 10 bases are a match to TRBD1. CDR1 is KGHSH and CDR2 is LQKENI in the germline V gene. Trimming took 5 bases from V and 0 from J; bases not matched to a gene: 7. The CDR3 is made up of 17 amino acids.

The CDR3 reads CASTKSGGSENSPLHF. CDR3 in DNA: TGTGCCAGCACCAAATCGGGAGGGTCGGAGAATTCACCCCTCCACTTT. The chain has TRBV7-9 and TRBJ1-6; D not resolved. Per the germline V gene, CDR1 is SEHNR and CDR2 is FQNEAQ (reference sequence). Trimming removed 7 bases from V and 7 bases from J, with 20 bases in between. This CDR3 spans 16 amino acids.

Remarks on this clone: Other DNA sequences within the sample encode an identical CDR3. This chain joins TRBV28 and TRBJ2-6; D is unclear. Per the germline V gene, CDR1 is MDHEN and CDR2 is SYDVKM. The CDR3 length is 13 residues. V was cut by 6 bases and J by 0 bases, with 3 bases left in between. The chain's CDR3 is CASRPSGANVLTF. CDR3 bases: TGTGCCAGCAGGCCCTCTGGGGCCAACGTCCTGACTTTC.

This clone was found once. This chain links TRBV19 with TRBJ2-2; tentative D call: TRBD2 (5 bases). The germline V gene has CDR1 LNHDA and CDR2 SQIVND (reference sequence). Trimming stripped 3 bases from V and 5 bases from J, with 13 bases between. CDR3 length: 15 amino acids. The CDR3 sequence is CASSIAAGYTGELFF. The CDR3 DNA reads as TGTGCCAGTAGTATTGCGGCGGGTTATACCGGGGAGCTGTTTTTT.

The genes are TRBV7-2 and TRBJ1-6; D remains unclear. Germline V CDR1 and CDR2: SGHTA, FQGNSA. The CDR3 has 16 residues. The germline V and J ends were trimmed by 1 base and 10 bases, with 17 bases remaining between them. CDR3 loop: CASSLERPGSGSPLHF. Written as DNA, the CDR3 is TGTGCCAGCAGCTTAGAAAGACCGGGCAGTGGCTCACCCCTCCACTTT.

The chain joins TRBV7-2 to TRBJ2-3, with TRBD2 identical over 12 bases. The J segment lost 4 bases and the V segment lost 4 bases, leaving 12 bases of the junction unmatched. This CDR3 spans 18 amino acids. Germline CDR1 SGHTA, CDR2 FQGNSA. The CDR3 is CASSSAVRLAGASDTQYF. In nucleotides, the CDR3 is TGTGCCAGCAGCTCCGCCGTTAGACTAGCGGGAGCATCAGATACGCAGTATTTT.

The chain joins TRBV11-2 to TRBJ2-7; D not resolved. Trimming stripped 6 bases from V and 3 bases from J, with 21 bases between. CDR1 is SGHAT and CDR2 is FQNNGV in the germline V gene. The CDR3 consists of 16 residues. The DNA of the CDR3 is TGTGCCAGCAGTTCGGCTTTCGATTTCTGGGACTACGAGCAGTACTTC. This gives the protein CASSSAFDFWDYEQYF.

This clone was seen a handful of times. Other nucleotide sequences from this sample produce the same CDR3. The chain employs TRBV30 and TRBJ1-1; D gene uncertain. V was shortened by 2 bases and J by 5 bases, with 3 bases between the two germline ends. Germline CDR1 GTSNPN, CDR2 SVGIG (reference sequence). This CDR3 contains 10 residues. The CDR3 here is CAWSYTEAFF. CDR3 DNA: TGTGCCTGGAGTTATACTGAAGCTTTCTTT. Full variable domain (remainder filled in from reference TRBV30 and TRBJ1-1): SQTIHQWPATLVQPVGSPLSLECTVEGTSNPNLYWYRQAAGRGLQLLFYSVGIGQISSEVPQNLSASRPQDRQFILSSKKLLLSDSGFYLCAWSYTEAFFGQGTRLTVV.

The chain employs TRBV5-1 and TRBJ1-3, with D possibly being TRBD1 (6 bases). The CDR3 has 16 amino acids. Per germline, CDR1 SGHRS and CDR2 YFSETQ. Trimming removed 4 bases from V and 0 bases from J, with 14 bases in between. The CDR3 region is CASSPTGGSSGNTIYF. CDR3 sequence (DNA): TGCGCCAGCAGCCCGACAGGCGGGAGCTCTGGAAACACCATATATTTT.

This chain links TRBV7-9 with TRBJ1-5; D gene uncertain. The germline V gene has CDR1 SEHNR and CDR2 FQNEAQ (reference sequence). This CDR3 has 12 residues. V was pared by 3 bases and J by 3 bases, with 3 bases between. CDR3 sequence: CASSFLNQPQHF. As DNA, the CDR3 is TGTGCCAGCAGCTTCCTCAATCAGCCCCAGCATTTT.

The J gene is TRBJ1-2, the V gene TRBV19; D not resolved. Trimming cost V 7 bases and J 6 bases, with 15 bases left between them. The germline V gene has CDR1 LNHDA and CDR2 SQIVND (reference sequence). CDR3 length: 13 amino acids. The CDR3 nucleotides are TGTGCCAGTACCCGAAGTAGGGTGGATGGCTACACCTTC. Amino acids: CASTRSRVDGYTF.

V and J are TRBV18 and TRBJ2-7; no clear D gene. The CDR3 spans 15 residues. CDR1 and CDR2 from the germline V gene are KGHSH and LQKENI. V shed 6 bases and J shed 0 bases, with 15 bases lying between them. The CDR3 here is CASSSPGKSSYEQYF. The DNA of the CDR3 is TGTGCCAGCTCCTCCCCAGGAAAAAGCTCCTACGAGCAGTACTTC.

The chain employs TRBV19 and TRBJ2-7; possibly TRBD1 for D (6 bases). There are 14 residues in the CDR3. Trimming stripped 2 bases from V and 5 bases from J, with 13 bases between. Germline-derived CDR1 and CDR2 are LNHDA and SQIVND (reference sequence). In DNA form, the CDR3 reads TGTGCCAGTAGTATATCCCTCACAGGGCACGAGCAGTACTTC. It codes for CASSISLTGHEQYF.

This sequence joins TRBV6-1 and TRBJ2-2, with D perhaps TRBD1 (5 bases). Trimming took 10 bases from V and 1 from J, leaving 10 bases between them. There are 13 residues in the CDR3. From germline, CDR1 is MNHNS and CDR2 SASEGT. The CDR3: CATPQGNTGELFF. In nucleotides, the CDR3 is TGTGCCACCCCCCAGGGGAACACCGGGGAGCTGTTTTTT.

The chain employs TRBV28 and TRBJ1-1; 12 bases are shared with TRBD1. Germline assignment: CDR1 MDHEN and CDR2 SYDVKM. The CDR3 runs to 15 residues. V shed 5 bases and J 7 bases; nucleotides not matched to a gene: 8. CDR3 sequence: CASSGGDRGRNEAFF. In DNA form, the CDR3 reads TGTGCCAGCAGTGGGGGGGACAGGGGGCGGAATGAAGCTTTCTTT.

V is TRBV10-2 and J is TRBJ1-5; D remains unclear. Germline CDR1 reads WSHSY; CDR2 reads SAAADI. Trimming took off 0 bases at V and 7 bases at J, with 13 bases between the two ends. CDR3 size: 15 residues. CDR3 loop: CASSESRSIGQPQHF. The CDR3 nucleotides are TGCGCCAGCAGTGAGTCCAGAAGTATTGGGCAGCCCCAGCATTTT.

The rearrangement uses TRBV7-2 and TRBJ2-7, with D unresolved. Germline CDR1 and CDR2: SGHTA and FQGNSA. The CDR3 loop spans 16 amino acids. Deletions cut 1 base from V and 0 bases from J, with 13 bases between. The CDR3 region is CASSLDAGRFSYEQYF. The CDR3 nucleotides are TGTGCCAGCAGCTTAGATGCTGGCCGGTTCTCCTACGAGCAGTACTTC.

This clone was seen only once. This same CDR3 is encoded by further DNA sequences in the sample. The chain links TRBV11-2 to TRBJ2-5; TRBD1 agrees at 8 bases. V lost 4 bases to trimming and J lost 7 bases; unmatched junction nucleotides: 5. The germline gives CDR1 SGHAT, CDR2 FQNNGV. The CDR3 has 13 amino acids. CDR3 bases: TGTGCCAGCAGCTCGACAGGGGTCGGGACCCAGTACTTC. Its translation: CASSSTGVGTQYF.

A word on this clone: Other nucleotide sequences in the sample specify the same CDR3. CDR3 residues: CASSQDRLGYTF. CDR3 coding DNA: TGTGCCAGCAGCCAGGACCGTCTCGGCTACACCTTC. This chain joins TRBV14 and TRBJ1-2; D gene unclear. The length of the CDR3 is 12 residues. Germline lookup yields CDR1 SGHDN and CDR2 FVKESK. Deletions cut 3 bases from V and 8 bases from J, with 10 bases between.

The chain recombines TRBV18 with TRBJ1-3; D unresolved. The CDR3 covers 15 residues. The germline CDR1 and CDR2 sequences are KGHSH and LQKENI. V was trimmed by 4 bases and J by 0 bases, leaving 10 bases between them. CDR3 coding DNA: TGTGCCAGCTCACTAACCGCGGTCTCTGGAAACACCATATATTTT. It is translated as CASSLTAVSGNTIYF.

For the CDR3, the DNA is TGTGCCAGCAGTTTGACGGGGAGTATCACTGAAGCTTTCTTT. Its translation: CASSLTGSITEAFF. The chain recombines TRBV28 with TRBJ1-1; D is unresolved. Germline V gene sequence: CDR1 MDHEN, CDR2 SYDVKM. V lost 3 bases to trimming and J lost 4 bases, with 12 bases between them. The CDR3 has 14 residues.

The gene calls are TRBV11-2 and TRBJ1-1; 9 nucleotides agree with TRBD1. The CDR3 covers 15 residues. V was clipped by 6 bases and J by 5 bases; unmatched bases: 10. Germline V gene sequence: CDR1 SGHAT, CDR2 FQNNGV. The CDR3 DNA reads as TGTGCCAGCAGACTAACAGGGGGCATGACGACTGAAGCTTTCTTT. Translation gives CASRLTGGMTTEAFF.

This chain uses TRBV9 with TRBJ2-5; 8 bases map to TRBD2. This CDR3 is built from 17 residues. After removal of 0 bases from V and 5 bases from J, the junction contained 12 bases not matched to a gene. In germline, CDR1 is SGDLS, CDR2 YYNGEE. In DNA form, the CDR3 reads TGTGCCAGCAGCGTAGGAACTAGCGGCGATGCTGGGGAGACCCAGTACTTC. Translating gives CASSVGTSGDAGETQYF.

The CDR3 DNA is TGTGCCATCAGCGGACAGGGGGCCCGGGAGGAGACCCAGTACTTC. Its translation is CAISGQGAREETQYF. V is TRBV10-3 and J is TRBJ2-5, with 11 bases identical to TRBD1. V shed 6 bases, J shed 5 bases, and the junction held 8 bases outside the gene matches. CDR1 and CDR2 (germline): ENHRY, SYGVKD. This CDR3 is 15 amino acids long.

This chain uses TRBV11-2 with TRBJ1-1, with a possible D match to TRBD1 (6 bases). V gave up 2 bases and J gave up 1 base, with 17 bases separating them. This CDR3 spans 17 amino acids. CDR1 and CDR2 from the germline V gene are SGHAT and FQNNGV. DNA of the CDR3: TGTGCCAGCAGCTTATTTATGGGGGGCTCGGGGAACACTGAAGCTTTCTTT. Translation: CASSLFMGGSGNTEAFF.

V usage is TRBV4-2 and J usage is TRBJ1-4, with 7 positions matching TRBD1. The trim removed 0 bases at V and 0 bases at J, leaving 10 bases unmatched. This CDR3 contains 19 residues. Looked up from germline, CDR1 is LGHNA and CDR2 is YNFKEQ. The CDR3 DNA follows: TGTGCCAGCAGCCAAGAGGCCAGGAGGGGGCTTACAACTAATGAAAAACTGTTTTTT. Protein product: CASSQEARRGLTTNEKLFF.

V is TRBV7-9 and J is TRBJ1-1; D remains unclear. The CDR3 extends over 13 amino acids. V shed 2 bases and J shed 1 base, with 5 bases lying between them. The V gene's germline CDR1 is SEHNR and CDR2 FQNEAQ (reference sequence). In DNA, the CDR3 is TGTGCCAGCAGCTTATCTAGGAACACTGAAGCTTTCTTT. Its protein product is CASSLSRNTEAFF.